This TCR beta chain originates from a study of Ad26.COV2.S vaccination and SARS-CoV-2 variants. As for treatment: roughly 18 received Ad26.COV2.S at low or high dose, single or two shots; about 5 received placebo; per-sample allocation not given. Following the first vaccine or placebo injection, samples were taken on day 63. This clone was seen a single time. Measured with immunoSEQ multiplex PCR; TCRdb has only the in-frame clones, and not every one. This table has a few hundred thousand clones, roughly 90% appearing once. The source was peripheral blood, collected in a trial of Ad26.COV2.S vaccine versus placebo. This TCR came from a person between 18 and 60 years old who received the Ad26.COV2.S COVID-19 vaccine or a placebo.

DNA for the CDR3: TGTGCCAGCAGCTTAGCACTGGCGGAGACCCAGTACTTC. Its protein is CASSLALAETQYF. The rearrangement joins TRBV7-2 to TRBJ2-5; D gene ambiguous. V gave up 0 bases and J gave up 5 bases, with 7 bases separating them. Per the germline V gene, CDR1 is SGHTA and CDR2 is FQGNSA. The CDR3 sequence is 13 residues long. The complete variable domain, with remaining parts taken from reference TRBV7-2 and TRBJ2-5, reads GAGVSQSPSNKVTEKGKDVELRCDPISGHTALYWYRQSLGQGLEFLIYFQGNSAPDKSGLPSDRFSAERTGGSVSTLTIQRTQQEDSAVYLCASSLALAETQYFGPGTRLLVL.